This TCR beta chain was found in a study of CD8+CD57+ T cells in acquired aplastic anemia. This CDR3 region has 16 residues. V lost 3 bases to trimming and J lost 2 bases, with 16 bases between them. Germline CDR1 and CDR2: LGHDT and YNNKEL (reference sequence). Investigators profiled TCR beta VDJ and CDR3 from genomic DNA template. TCRdb called the reads again in MiXCR, with one record for every CDR3 protein. The data show some 140,000 distinct CDR3 sequences, roughly two fifths seen once. The receptor comes from a human donor in good health, serving as a control. The rearrangement joins TRBV3-1 to TRBJ1-1; D ambiguous. Sequenced sample: sorted CD4+, CD8+, or CD8+CD57+ T cells (not recorded which) from PBMCs. The CDR3 region is CASSHVGRETNTEAFF. The CDR3 DNA reads TGTGCCAGCAGCCACGTCGGGAGGGAGACTAACACTGAAGCTTTCTTT.